These T cell receptor beta chains were read from a single sample in a study of T cells after yellow fever vaccination. TCRdb analysed the 5' RACE reads with MiXCR anew, one entry per CDR3 protein. The sample shows 610,000 or so distinct CDR3 sequences, roughly an eighth of them seen only once. Sequences were derived from PBMCs, sampled on the day of the yellow fever booster vaccination. These receptors were collected from a man aged 25 to 45 who received the YFV17D yellow fever vaccine. The CDR3 runs from the conserved cysteine through the conserved F or W. D genes are given only for firm matches. Rows give clone size only sometimes, using once, few, many, or a class for an expanded clone.

cdr3_aa: CASSVAQGAYYEQYF; cdr3_nt: TGTGCCAGCAGCGTAGCCCAGGGGGCGTACTACGAGCAGTACTTC; j_call: TRBJ2-7; d_call: TRBD1; v_call: TRBV9; clone_size: NA
cdr3_aa: CASQRGLNFYEQYF; cdr3_nt: TGTGCCAGCCAGAGGGGGCTGAACTTCTACGAGCAGTACTTC; j_call: TRBJ2-7; d_call: TRBD1; v_call: TRBV11-2; clone_size: few
cdr3_aa: CASSHLASEFGTQYF; cdr3_nt: TGTGCCAGCAGCCATCTCGCTAGCGAATTCGGGACCCAGTACTTC; j_call: TRBJ2-5; d_call: NA; v_call: TRBV14; clone_size: few
cdr3_aa: CANPPRDSHGNEQFF; cdr3_nt: TGTGCCAACCCCCCCCGGGACTCCCATGGTAATGAGCAGTTCTTC; j_call: TRBJ2-1; d_call: NA; v_call: TRBV12-3/TRBV12-4; clone_size: NA
cdr3_aa: CASSPSQKETQYF; cdr3_nt: TGTGCCAGCTCACCATCGCAGAAAGAGACCCAGTACTTC; j_call: TRBJ2-5; d_call: NA; v_call: TRBV18; clone_size: few
cdr3_aa: CASSLGRTNREQFF; cdr3_nt: TGTGCCAGCAGCTTGGGTAGGACAAATCGTGAGCAGTTCTTC; j_call: TRBJ2-1; d_call: NA; v_call: TRBV5-5; clone_size: NA
cdr3_aa: CASSLGGTRSYEQYF; cdr3_nt: TGTGCCAGCAGTCTCGGCGGGACACGCTCCTACGAGCAGTACTTC; j_call: TRBJ2-7; d_call: NA; v_call: TRBV28; clone_size: many
cdr3_aa: CASRGGGRTYEQYF; cdr3_nt: TGTGCCAGCAGGGGGGGGGGGAGGACCTACGAGCAGTACTTC; j_call: TRBJ2-7; d_call: TRBD2; v_call: TRBV11-2; clone_size: NA
cdr3_aa: CASSPSGTGSYEQYF; cdr3_nt: TGTGCCAGCAGCCCCTCCGGGACAGGGTCCTACGAGCAGTACTTC; j_call: TRBJ2-7; d_call: TRBD1; v_call: TRBV7-3; clone_size: NA
cdr3_aa: CASSSGLVNGYTF; cdr3_nt: TGTGCCAGCAGCTCGGGACTTGTGAATGGCTACACCTTC; j_call: TRBJ1-2; d_call: NA; v_call: TRBV7-9; clone_size: few
cdr3_aa: CASSPGGNTEAFF; cdr3_nt: TGTGCCAGCAGCCCGGGGGGGAACACTGAAGCTTTCTTT; j_call: TRBJ1-1; d_call: NA; v_call: TRBV18; clone_size: many
cdr3_aa: CASSLILGPNQPQHF; cdr3_nt: TGTGCCAGCAGCTTAATATTAGGGCCCAATCAGCCCCAGCATTTT; j_call: TRBJ1-5; d_call: NA; v_call: TRBV7-8; clone_size: few
cdr3_aa: CASSRSGQGTDEQYF; cdr3_nt: TGTGCCAGCAGCCGCTCCGGACAGGGTACTGACGAGCAGTACTTC; j_call: TRBJ2-7; d_call: TRBD1; v_call: TRBV4-2; clone_size: few
cdr3_aa: CASSLTPRVAGGNEQFF; cdr3_nt: TGCGCCAGCAGCTTGACCCCCCGTGTAGCGGGAGGCAATGAGCAGTTCTTC; j_call: TRBJ2-1; d_call: TRBD2; v_call: TRBV5-1; clone_size: many
cdr3_aa: CASSLALEGGNEQFF; cdr3_nt: TGTGCCAGCAGCTTAGCGTTAGAGGGCGGAAATGAGCAGTTCTTC; j_call: TRBJ2-1; d_call: NA; v_call: TRBV7-2; clone_size: few
cdr3_aa: CASEGRQGAPNEQYF; cdr3_nt: TGTGCCAGCGAGGGCCGACAGGGGGCGCCGAACGAGCAGTACTTC; j_call: TRBJ2-7; d_call: TRBD1; v_call: TRBV2; clone_size: NA
cdr3_aa: CASSPRAEGLGTEAFF; cdr3_nt: TGTGCCAGCAGCCCAAGAGCGGAGGGGCTCGGCACTGAAGCTTTCTTT; j_call: TRBJ1-1; d_call: NA; v_call: TRBV7-8; clone_size: NA
cdr3_aa: CASSGGLAGAWNEQFF; cdr3_nt: TGTGCCAGCAGTGGGGGGCTAGCGGGAGCTTGGAATGAGCAGTTCTTC; j_call: TRBJ2-1; d_call: TRBD2; v_call: TRBV19; clone_size: few
cdr3_aa: CASSNPLQANTGELFF; cdr3_nt: TGTGCCAGCAGCAACCCTCTACAAGCGAACACCGGGGAGCTGTTTTTT; j_call: TRBJ2-2; d_call: NA; v_call: TRBV5-4; clone_size: once
cdr3_aa: CSARVASGWSYNEQFF; cdr3_nt: TGCAGTGCTAGAGTTGCTAGCGGGTGGTCCTACAATGAGCAGTTCTTC; j_call: TRBJ2-1; d_call: TRBD2; v_call: TRBV20-1; clone_size: few
cdr3_aa: CASSPRLAGGYEQFF; cdr3_nt: TGTGCCAGCAGCCCTCGACTAGCGGGAGGCTATGAGCAGTTCTTC; j_call: TRBJ2-1; d_call: TRBD2; v_call: TRBV7-9; clone_size: NA
cdr3_aa: CASSGRAADEQFF; cdr3_nt: TGTGCCAGCAGCGGCCGGGCCGCCGATGAGCAGTTCTTC; j_call: TRBJ2-1; d_call: NA; v_call: TRBV4-2; clone_size: few
cdr3_aa: CASSSLGGSFGGYTF; cdr3_nt: TGTGCCAGCAGCTCCCTAGGAGGCTCCTTCGGTGGCTACACCTTC; j_call: TRBJ1-2; d_call: NA; v_call: TRBV7-9; clone_size: NA
cdr3_aa: CASSYSDGGSNTGELFF; cdr3_nt: TGTGCCAGCAGTTACTCGGACGGAGGATCCAACACCGGGGAGCTGTTTTTT; j_call: TRBJ2-2; d_call: NA; v_call: TRBV6-5; clone_size: few
cdr3_aa: CASSVPGHLVSSYNEQFF; cdr3_nt: TGTGCCAGTAGTGTACCGGGACACCTAGTAAGCTCCTACAATGAGCAGTTCTTC; j_call: TRBJ2-1; d_call: NA; v_call: TRBV19; clone_size: few
cdr3_aa: CASSVSEVRNIQYF; cdr3_nt: TGTGCCAGCAGTGTGAGCGAGGTTCGAAACATTCAGTACTTC; j_call: TRBJ2-4; d_call: NA; v_call: TRBV2; clone_size: many
cdr3_aa: CSGSRRAPFNNEQFF; cdr3_nt: TGCAGTGGATCCAGGCGGGCCCCTTTCAACAATGAGCAGTTCTTC; j_call: TRBJ2-1; d_call: NA; v_call: TRBV20-1; clone_size: few
cdr3_aa: CASSQVGGDEKLFF; cdr3_nt: TGCGCCAGCAGCCAAGTGGGCGGGGATGAAAAACTGTTTTTT; j_call: TRBJ1-4; d_call: NA; v_call: TRBV4-3; clone_size: few
cdr3_aa: CASSYGGANYGYTF; cdr3_nt: TGTGCCAGCAGTTATGGAGGGGCTAACTATGGCTACACCTTC; j_call: TRBJ1-2; d_call: NA; v_call: TRBV12-3/TRBV12-4; clone_size: NA
cdr3_aa: CASSPTGRPNEKLFF; cdr3_nt: TGTGCCAGCAGCCCTACAGGGCGGCCTAATGAAAAACTGTTTTTT; j_call: TRBJ1-4; d_call: NA; v_call: TRBV7-2; clone_size: NA
cdr3_aa: CSASTEQFF; cdr3_nt: TGCAGTGCTAGCACCGAGCAGTTCTTC; j_call: TRBJ2-1; d_call: NA; v_call: TRBV20-1; clone_size: many
cdr3_aa: CASSLTSGPEQFF; cdr3_nt: TGTGCCAGCAGCTTAACTAGCGGGCCGGAGCAGTTCTTC; j_call: TRBJ2-1; d_call: TRBD2; v_call: TRBV11-2; clone_size: few
cdr3_aa: CASSVRGTENTEAFF; cdr3_nt: TGTGCCAGCAGCGTCCGCGGGACAGAGAACACTGAAGCTTTCTTT; j_call: TRBJ1-1; d_call: TRBD1; v_call: TRBV7-8; clone_size: few
cdr3_aa: CAISGGSGRASDEQFF; cdr3_nt: TGTGCCATCAGTGGCGGGAGCGGGAGGGCCTCGGATGAGCAGTTCTTC; j_call: TRBJ2-1; d_call: TRBD2; v_call: TRBV10-3; clone_size: NA
cdr3_aa: CASSTGWTEAFF; cdr3_nt: TGTGCCAGCAGCACAGGATGGACAGAAGCTTTCTTT; j_call: TRBJ1-1; d_call: NA; v_call: TRBV12-3/TRBV12-4; clone_size: many
cdr3_aa: CASSKRGPDSYEQYF; cdr3_nt: TGTGCCAGCAGCAAAAGGGGGCCGGACTCCTACGAGCAGTACTTC; j_call: TRBJ2-7; d_call: TRBD1; v_call: TRBV7-2; clone_size: NA
cdr3_aa: CASSFEAGQGIYNEQFF; cdr3_nt: TGTGCCAGCAGTTTCGAGGCAGGCCAGGGGATATACAATGAGCAGTTCTTC; j_call: TRBJ2-1; d_call: NA; v_call: TRBV28; clone_size: NA
cdr3_aa: CASSLAHSITGELFF; cdr3_nt: TGCGCCAGCAGCTTGGCCCACAGTATAACCGGGGAGCTGTTTTTT; j_call: TRBJ2-2; d_call: NA; v_call: TRBV5-1; clone_size: NA
cdr3_aa: CACHLKPYEQYF; cdr3_nt: TGTGCCTGCCACCTAAAGCCGTACGAGCAGTACTTC; j_call: TRBJ2-7; d_call: NA; v_call: TRBV30; clone_size: NA
cdr3_aa: CASTQTVKEGYGYTF; cdr3_nt: TGTGCCAGCACCCAGACAGTGAAAGAAGGTTATGGCTACACCTTC; j_call: TRBJ1-2; d_call: NA; v_call: TRBV6-2/TRBV6-3; clone_size: NA
cdr3_aa: CASSLGLGLAYEQYF; cdr3_nt: TGCGCCAGCAGCTTGGGTTTGGGGCTAGCCTACGAGCAGTACTTC; j_call: TRBJ2-7; d_call: NA; v_call: TRBV5-1; clone_size: NA
cdr3_aa: CASSLTQGQGLIEQYF; cdr3_nt: TGTGCCAGCAGCCTAACCCAGGGACAGGGCCTCATCGAGCAGTACTTC; j_call: TRBJ2-7; d_call: TRBD1; v_call: TRBV11-2; clone_size: few
cdr3_aa: CASSLTKTSGRYYNEQFF; cdr3_nt: TGTGCCAGCAGCTTAACGAAGACTAGCGGGAGATACTACAATGAGCAGTTCTTC; j_call: TRBJ2-1; d_call: TRBD2; v_call: TRBV5-6; clone_size: few
cdr3_aa: CASSPVQGVEAFF; cdr3_nt: TGTGCCAGCTCACCGGTTCAGGGGGTTGAAGCTTTCTTT; j_call: TRBJ1-1; d_call: TRBD1; v_call: TRBV18; clone_size: few
cdr3_aa: CASSSLGRGSSYEQYF; cdr3_nt: TGTGCCAGCAGCTCTCTCGGGAGGGGGAGCTCCTACGAGCAGTACTTC; j_call: TRBJ2-7; d_call: TRBD2; v_call: TRBV7-2; clone_size: NA
cdr3_aa: CASSLVRAPSYNEQFF; cdr3_nt: TGTGCCAGCAGCTTGGTGAGGGCCCCCTCCTACAATGAGCAGTTCTTC; j_call: TRBJ2-1; d_call: NA; v_call: TRBV5-5; clone_size: few
cdr3_aa: CASSTGRRNGRGNEQFF; cdr3_nt: TGTGCCAGTAGTACCGGCCGAAGGAACGGGAGGGGGAATGAGCAGTTCTTC; j_call: TRBJ2-1; d_call: TRBD2; v_call: TRBV19; clone_size: NA
cdr3_aa: CASSAQGHTEAFF; cdr3_nt: TGTGCCAGCAGTGCCCAGGGTCACACTGAAGCTTTCTTT; j_call: TRBJ1-1; d_call: NA; v_call: TRBV6-4; clone_size: NA
cdr3_aa: CASSSTPGTAALHEQYF; cdr3_nt: TGTGCCAGCAGCAGTACTCCCGGGACAGCCGCTTTACACGAGCAGTACTTC; j_call: TRBJ2-7; d_call: NA; v_call: TRBV21-1; clone_size: NA
cdr3_aa: CSAAQGPVSPLHF; cdr3_nt: TGCAGTGCCGCCCAGGGGCCGGTGTCACCCCTCCACTTT; j_call: TRBJ1-6; d_call: NA; v_call: TRBV20-1; clone_size: few
cdr3_aa: CASSARLATMVVEQYF; cdr3_nt: TGTGCCAGCAGCGCGAGACTAGCAACCATGGTGGTGGAGCAGTACTTC; j_call: TRBJ2-7; d_call: TRBD2; v_call: TRBV7-2; clone_size: NA
cdr3_aa: CASSPRDRLQETQYF; cdr3_nt: TGTGCCAGCTCACCTCGGGACCGACTACAAGAGACCCAGTACTTC; j_call: TRBJ2-5; d_call: NA; v_call: TRBV18; clone_size: NA
cdr3_aa: CASSTLLSLSGANVLTF; cdr3_nt: TGTGCCAGCAGTACCCTATTATCTCTCTCTGGGGCCAACGTCCTGACTTTC; j_call: TRBJ2-6; d_call: NA; v_call: TRBV27; clone_size: many
cdr3_aa: CASSFNTWSGETQYF; cdr3_nt: TGTGCCAGCAGCTTCAATACTTGGAGCGGAGAGACCCAGTACTTC; j_call: TRBJ2-5; d_call: NA; v_call: TRBV5-6; clone_size: few
cdr3_aa: CASSYGRTGGKRETQYF; cdr3_nt: TGTGCCAGCAGTTACGGGCGGACAGGGGGCAAACGGGAGACCCAGTACTTC; j_call: TRBJ2-5; d_call: TRBD1; v_call: TRBV6-5; clone_size: few